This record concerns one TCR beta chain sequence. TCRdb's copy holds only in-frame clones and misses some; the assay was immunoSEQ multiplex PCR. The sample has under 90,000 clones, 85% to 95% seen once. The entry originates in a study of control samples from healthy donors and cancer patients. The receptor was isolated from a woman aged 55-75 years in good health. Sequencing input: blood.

The CDR3 sequence is CAIRDRGANSPLHF. CDR3 coding DNA: TGTGCCATCCGGGACAGGGGCGCTAATTCACCCCTCCACTTT. The V call is TRBV10-3, the J call TRBJ1-6; 10 bases are shared with TRBD1. CDR3 length: 14 residues. Trimming at V came to 8 bases and at J to 6 bases, leaving 4 bases not matched to a gene. The V gene's germline CDR1 is ENHRY and CDR2 SYGVKD.